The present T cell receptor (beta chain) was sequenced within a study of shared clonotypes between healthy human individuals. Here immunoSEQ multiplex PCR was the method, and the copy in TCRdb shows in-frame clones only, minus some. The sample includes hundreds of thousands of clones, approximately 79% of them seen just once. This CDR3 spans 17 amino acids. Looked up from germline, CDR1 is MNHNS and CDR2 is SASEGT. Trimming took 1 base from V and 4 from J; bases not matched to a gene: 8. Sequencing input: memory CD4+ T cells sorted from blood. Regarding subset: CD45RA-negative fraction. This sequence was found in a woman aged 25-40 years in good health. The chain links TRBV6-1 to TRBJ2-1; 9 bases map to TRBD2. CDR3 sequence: CASSEGLLAGPYNEQFF. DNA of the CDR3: TGTGCCAGCAGTGAAGGTCTCCTAGCGGGACCTTACAATGAGCAGTTCTTC.